The clone carrying this TCR beta chain was seen many times. This record belongs to a study of neurological immune-mediated disorders. Trimming took 2 bases from V and 1 from J; bases not matched to a gene: 2. The CDR3 has 14 residues. Germline V gives CDR1 LGHDT, CDR2 YNNKEL (reference sequence). Indicated time point: longitudinal time-point 2. With 10-nucleotide random UMIs, 5'RACE was used to make the cDNA. MiXCR, run by TCRdb on the 5' RACE reads, gives a single entry per CDR3 protein. The sample lists approximately 82,000 distinct CDR3 sequences, over 10% occurring once. This chain joins TRBV3-1 and TRBJ2-7; 7 bases map to TRBD1. The TCR comes from a female donor with HTLV-1-associated myelopathy (HAM/TSP). Sequenced input: PBMCs. CDR3 sequence (DNA): TGTGCCAGCAGCCAAATGGACAGGTCCTACGAGCAGTACTTC. The encoded protein is CASSQMDRSYEQYF.